The T cell receptor beta chain under discussion was sequenced for a study of monozygotic twins with inflammatory bowel disease. Regarding the study as a whole: Among IBD patients, TCRbeta diversity (inverse Simpson) was lower than in healthy co-twins. IBD patients exhibited fewer clonotypes shared with other individuals than healthy twins, particularly with disease activity.

Germline V gives CDR1 MNHEY, CDR2 SVGEGT. There are 19 residues in the CDR3. Amplification used two nested PCRs: 16 cycles, then approximately 9 cycles, on TCRalpha/TCRbeta cDNA. TCRdb reprocessed the 5' RACE reads and keeps a single row for each CDR3 protein, giving no DNA. The table for this sample gives 330,000 or so distinct CDR3 sequences. The authors drew approximately 2.4 ml of blood from each donor. On this clonotype: Its cognate antigen is unknown.

The V gene is TRBV6-2 or TRBV6-3, the J gene TRBJ1-1; TCRdb gives TRBD1 as the D gene, but with no DNA this cannot be confirmed. This clonotype originated in a human donor with ulcerative colitis or Crohn's disease, or a healthy co-twin of an affected twin (not recorded which). What was sequenced was blood. This CDR3 reads CASSYSHLTGTPRRTEAFF.